Below, 8 T cell receptor beta chains from the same sample are listed, as sequenced in a study of Ad26.COV2.S vaccination and SARS-CoV-2 variants. Clones were sequenced by immunoSEQ multiplex PCR, and TCRdb holds only the in-frame ones, with some missing. The table lists about 680,000 clones, 89% of them singletons. Treatment defined: some 20 received Ad26.COV2.S at low or high dose, single or two shots; roughly five received placebo; per-sample allocation not given. Following the first vaccine or placebo injection, samples were taken on day 63. The material sequenced was peripheral blood, taken in a trial of Ad26.COV2.S vaccine versus placebo. The source of these receptors is a person between 18 and 65 years old who received the Ad26.COV2.S COVID-19 vaccine or a placebo.

The chain links TRBV4-1 to TRBJ1-1; no reliable D call. Germline values: CDR1 MGHRA, CDR2 YSYEKL. This CDR3 has 14 residues. V was shortened by 8 bases and J by 5 bases, with 18 bases between the two germline ends. The CDR3 coding sequence is TGCGCCAGCTCCCCCACCCGGTCGGGGACTGAAGCTTTCTTT. Translated: CASSPTRSGTEAFF.

This chain uses TRBV3-1 (or the pseudogene TRBV3-2) with TRBJ2-6; D is perhaps TRBD2 (5 bases). The CDR3 runs to 17 residues. The germline V gene encodes CDR1 LGHDT and CDR2 YNNKEL (reference sequence). With 0 bases removed from V and 5 bases from J, the gap between germline ends came to 14 bases. CDR3 DNA sequence: TGTGCCAGCAGCCAAGATTCGCGAGGGTCCTGGGCCAACGTCCTGACTTTC. Translated, it gives CASSQDSRGSWANVLTF.

Concerning this clone: Other DNA sequences within the sample encode an identical CDR3. The V and J genes are TRBV27 and TRBJ2-5, with 7 bases identical to TRBD2. Germline CDR1 is MNHEY and CDR2 is SMNVEV (reference sequence). The V and J ends lost 4 bases and 4 bases, in that order; junction bases with no gene match: 3. This CDR3 spans 13 amino acids. CDR3 sequence reads: CASSSGGRETQYF. The CDR3 nucleotides read TGTGCCAGCAGTTCGGGAGGCAGAGAGACCCAGTACTTC.

This clone is a singleton in its sample. V and J are TRBV10-1 and TRBJ2-7; 8 nucleotides agree with TRBD1. CDR3 size: 15 residues. Germline V gives CDR1 WNHNN, CDR2 SYGVQD (reference sequence). J gave up 7 bases and V 2 bases, and 10 bases lay outside the gene matches. The CDR3 nucleotides are TGCGCCAGCAGTGAGAGTGGGCAGGGGGCCGAGGAGCAGTACTTC. This gives the protein CASSESGQGAEEQYF.

This clone came up a few times. This rearrangement joins TRBV10-2 to TRBJ1-6; D is possibly TRBD1 (5 bases). The CDR3 totals 17 residues. Germline V gene sequence: CDR1 WSHSY, CDR2 SAAADI. V lost 2 bases to trimming and J lost 4 bases, with 15 bases between them. In nucleotides, the CDR3 is TGCGCCAGCAGTGAGAATCTTGGGGCAGCTTATAATTCACCCCTCCACTTT. Its translation is CASSENLGAAYNSPLHF.

This chain joins TRBV6-6 and TRBJ2-3; 8 bases are shared with TRBD2. The CDR3 is made up of 14 amino acids. Germline-derived CDR1 and CDR2 are MNHNY and SVGAGI (reference sequence). V shed 6 bases and J 2 bases; nucleotides not matched to a gene: 4. This CDR3 is CASRKREPTDTQYF. The CDR3 nucleotides are TGTGCCAGCAGGAAGCGGGAGCCCACAGATACGCAGTATTTT.

The CDR3 DNA follows: TGCGCCAGCAGTCACGCGGACAGGGAATTCGAAAAACTGTTTTTT. Its translation: CASSHADREFEKLFF. The rearrangement uses TRBV23-1 and TRBJ1-4; 8 bases are a match to TRBD1. TRBV23-1 is marked as an open reading frame, function uncertain. The J segment lost 8 bases and the V segment lost 3 bases, leaving 8 bases of the junction unmatched. This CDR3 is built from 15 residues.

This clone was counted between two and nine times. The chain uses TRBV2 and TRBJ1-6, with D possibly being TRBD1 (6 bases). This CDR3 contains 15 residues. The V and J ends lost 4 bases and 7 bases respectively, with 14 bases between them. Germline V gene data show CDR1 as SNHLY and CDR2 as FYNNEI. The DNA of the CDR3 is TGTGCCAGCAGTGGCGGGGGGCCCGCAAATTCACCCCTCCACTTT. The encoded protein is CASSGGGPANSPLHF.